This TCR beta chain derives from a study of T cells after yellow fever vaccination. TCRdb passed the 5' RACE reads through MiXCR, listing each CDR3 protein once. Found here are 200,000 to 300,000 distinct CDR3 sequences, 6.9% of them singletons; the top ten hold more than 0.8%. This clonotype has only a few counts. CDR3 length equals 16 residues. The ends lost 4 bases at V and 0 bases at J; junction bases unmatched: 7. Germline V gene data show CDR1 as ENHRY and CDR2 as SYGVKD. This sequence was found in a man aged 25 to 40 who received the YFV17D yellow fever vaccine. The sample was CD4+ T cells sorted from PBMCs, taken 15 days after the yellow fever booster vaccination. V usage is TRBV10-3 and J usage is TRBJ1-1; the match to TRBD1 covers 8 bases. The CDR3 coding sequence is TGTGCCATCAGTGGAACCTCCAGGGGGCTGAACACTGAAGCTTTCTTT. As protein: CAISGTSRGLNTEAFF.